This T cell receptor (beta chain) stems from a study of high-grade serous ovarian cancer treatment subgroups. Measured with immunoSEQ multiplex PCR; TCRdb has only the in-frame clones, and not every one. The data show about 3,100 clones, about 80% seen once. As concerns this clone: Its specificity is unknown.

Germline V lookup: CDR1 SGHVS, CDR2 FQNEAQ. J lost 5 bases, V lost 5 bases, and 3 bases had no gene match. The CDR3 consists of 13 residues. Study-level points and caveats: Only CDR3 was analyzed; CDR1 and CDR2 were not. Repertoire similarity ranged roughly 0.1 to 0.85 between tumors of one patient.

The tumor samples were collected prior to definitive surgery or chemotherapy. Source material: tumor tissue. The sequence was collected from a human donor with high-grade serous ovarian cancer. The chain employs TRBV7-8 and TRBJ2-1; TRBD2 aligns across 7 bases. The DNA of the CDR3 is TGTGCCAGCAGCCAGGGACTAAACAATGAGCAGTTCTTC. It specifies CASSQGLNNEQFF.